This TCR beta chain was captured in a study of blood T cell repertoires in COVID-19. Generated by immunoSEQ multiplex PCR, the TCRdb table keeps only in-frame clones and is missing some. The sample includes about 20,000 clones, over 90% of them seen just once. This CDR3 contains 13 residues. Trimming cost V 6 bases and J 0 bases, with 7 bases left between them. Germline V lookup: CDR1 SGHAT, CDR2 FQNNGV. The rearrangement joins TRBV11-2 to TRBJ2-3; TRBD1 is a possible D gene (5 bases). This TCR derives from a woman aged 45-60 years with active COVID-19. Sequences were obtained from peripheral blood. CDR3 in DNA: TGTGCCAGCAGAGGGGTAAGCACAGATACGCAGTATTTT. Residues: CASRGVSTDTQYF.